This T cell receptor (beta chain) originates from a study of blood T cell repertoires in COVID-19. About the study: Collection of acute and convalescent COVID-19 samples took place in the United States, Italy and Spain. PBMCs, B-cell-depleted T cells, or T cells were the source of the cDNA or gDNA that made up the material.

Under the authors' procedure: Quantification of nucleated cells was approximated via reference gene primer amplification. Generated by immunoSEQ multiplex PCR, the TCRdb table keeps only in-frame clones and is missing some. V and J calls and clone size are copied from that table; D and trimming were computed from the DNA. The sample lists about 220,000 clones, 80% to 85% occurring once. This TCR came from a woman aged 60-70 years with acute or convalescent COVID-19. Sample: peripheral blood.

The CDR3 region is CASSFGSTNYGYTF. In DNA form, the CDR3 reads TGTGCCAGCAGCTTTGGCAGTACGAACTATGGCTACACCTTC. The chain has TRBV5-5 and TRBJ1-2; the D is unclear. The CDR3 length is 14 residues. Looked up from germline, CDR1 is SGHKS and CDR2 is YYEKEE (reference sequence). Trimming took off 2 bases at V and 2 bases at J, with 10 bases between the two ends.